This passage covers 23 T cell receptor beta chains from one sample sequenced in a study of CD8 T cells in Susac syndrome. After extraction with the RNeasy kit, 0.5 to 1 ug of the RNA was reverse transcribed using random hexamers. TCRdb re-called the immunoSEQ multiplex PCR reads through MiXCR, storing one row per CDR3 protein. The profile shows about 75,000 distinct CDR3 sequences, 94% of them singletons. The sample consisted of CD8+ T cells from PBMCs. The receptors here all came from a human donor with Susac syndrome.

The genes are TRBV10-3 and TRBJ2-7; D not resolved. Trimming pared 2 bases from V and 8 bases from J, leaving 7 bases between. Germline values: CDR1 ENHRY, CDR2 SYGVKD. This CDR3 has 11 residues. In DNA, the CDR3 is TGTGCCATCAGTGAGGGTCGGAAGCAGTACTTC. The encoded protein is CAISEGRKQYF.

J is TRBJ1-2 and V is TRBV10-3; no definite D call. CDR3 length equals 13 residues. Per germline, CDR1 ENHRY and CDR2 SYGVKD. Trimming shortened V by 6 bases and J by 7 bases, and 15 bases separated the two germline ends. CDR3 bases: TGTGCCATCAGCGAGAGCAGTGCTGGTGGCTACACCTTC. It is translated as CAISESSAGGYTF.

V usage is TRBV5-1 and J usage is TRBJ2-3; D unresolved. Germline CDR1 reads SGHRS; CDR2 reads YFSETQ. V was pared by 2 bases and J by 5 bases, with 9 bases between. The CDR3 has 13 residues. This CDR3 is CASSFTPGDTQYF. The CDR3, as DNA: TGCGCCAGCAGCTTTACTCCGGGAGATACGCAGTATTTT.

The chain combines TRBV3-1 with TRBJ2-5, with unresolved D. Trimming removed 1 base from V and 4 bases from J, with 13 bases in between. The germline V gene has CDR1 LGHDT and CDR2 YNNKEL (reference sequence). This CDR3 contains 15 residues. The CDR3 region is CASSQGGAQRETQYF. CDR3 nucleotides: TGTGCCAGCAGCCAAGGAGGAGCCCAGAGAGAGACCCAGTACTTC.

The rearrangement links TRBV2 to TRBJ1-6; no clear D gene. Trimming left V 7 bases short and J 1 base short, with 8 bases between. This CDR3 has 14 amino acids. CDR1 SNHLY and CDR2 FYNNEI come from the germline V gene. This CDR3 reads CASTQASYNSPLHF. The CDR3 DNA follows: TGTGCCAGCACCCAAGCGTCCTATAATTCACCCCTCCACTTT. The full variable domain, completed using reference TRBV2 and TRBJ1-6, is EPEVTQTPSHQVTQMGQEVILRCVPISNHLYFYWYRQILGQKVEFLVSFYNNEISEKSEIFDDQFSVERPDGSNFTLKIRSTKLEDSAMYFCASTQASYNSPLHFGNGTRLTVT.

This clonotype appeared a single time. This sequence joins TRBV28 and TRBJ1-5, with D possibly matching TRBD1 (5 bases). V gave up 5 bases and J gave up 5 bases, with 10 bases separating them. CDR3 length equals 13 residues. CDR1 is MDHEN, CDR2 SYDVKM, per germline. CDR3 residues: CASSLQGYQPQHF. The CDR3 DNA follows: TGTGCCAGCAGTCTCCAGGGCTATCAGCCCCAGCATTTT.

This chain links TRBV9 with TRBJ1-2; a weak D match, TRBD1 (5 bases). Germline loops: CDR1 SGDLS, CDR2 YYNGEE. The CDR3 has 14 amino acids. Trimming cost V 3 bases and J 2 bases, with 11 bases left between them. This CDR3 reads CASSAYGTNYGYTF. CDR3 nucleotides: TGTGCCAGCAGCGCTTACGGGACGAACTATGGCTACACCTTC.

V gene TRBV6-5 combines with J gene TRBJ1-2; 8 nucleotides line up with TRBD1. Germline V gene data show CDR1 as MNHEY and CDR2 as SVGAGI. This CDR3 contains 13 residues. Trimming cost V 5 bases and J 6 bases; bases outside gene matches: 5. DNA for the CDR3: TGTGCCAGCAGTGCTGGACAGGGAAATGGCTACACCTTC. Amino acids: CASSAGQGNGYTF.

The chain joins TRBV27 to TRBJ1-6, with TRBD1 matching 9 bases. V shed 5 bases, J shed 7 bases, and the junction held 3 bases outside the gene matches. The germline V gene has CDR1 MNHEY and CDR2 SMNVEV (reference sequence). The CDR3 has 14 residues. The CDR3 region has the DNA TGTGCCAGCAGTCTCGGACAGGGGAATTCACCCCTCCACTTT. Translated: CASSLGQGNSPLHF.

The V call is TRBV9, the J call TRBJ2-1; D call uncertain. V lost 0 bases and J lost 2, with 6 bases in between. The CDR3 is 14 residues long. CDR1 SGDLS and CDR2 YYNGEE come from the germline V gene. In nucleotides, the CDR3 is TGTGCCAGCAGCGTAGATACAGCCTACAATGAGCAGTTCTTC. Encoded protein: CASSVDTAYNEQFF. The entire variable domain, with the rest obtained from reference TRBV9 and TRBJ2-1, is as follows: DSGVTQTPKHLITATGQRVTLRCSPRSGDLSVYWYQQSLDQGLQFLIQYYNGEERAKGNILERFSAQQFPDLHSELNLSSLELGDSALYFCASSVDTAYNEQFFGPGTRLTVL.

In DNA form, the CDR3 reads TGCAGTGCTAGATGGGCATCCGACTACGAGCAGTACTTC. Residues: CSARWASDYEQYF. The chain links TRBV20-1 to TRBJ2-7; no reliable D call. Germline loops: CDR1 DFQATT, CDR2 SNEGSKA (reference sequence). Trimming cost V 2 bases and J 3 bases, with 11 bases left between them. The CDR3 spans 13 residues.

The DNA for the CDR3 is TGCGCCAGCAGCCAAGTCTTCGGCAGGGAGCCCCTCCACTTT. Protein sequence: CASSQVFGREPLHF. V gene TRBV4-1 combines with J gene TRBJ1-6; possibly TRBD1 for D (5 bases). CDR3 length: 14 residues. CDR1 is MGHRA and CDR2 is YSYEKL in the germline V gene. V was pared by 1 base and J by 13 bases, with 14 bases between.

J is TRBJ2-1 and V is TRBV4-1; a possible D gene is TRBD1 (5 bases). V lost 4 bases to trimming and J lost 7 bases, with 8 bases between them. In germline, CDR1 is MGHRA, CDR2 YSYEKL. The CDR3 is made up of 12 amino acids. The CDR3, as DNA: TGCGCCAGCAGCCTAAGGGGTAATGAGCAGTTCTTC. Its translation is CASSLRGNEQFF.

V and J are TRBV7-3 and TRBJ2-1; TRBD1 matches at 7 bases. V was pared by 4 bases and J by 10 bases, with 1 base of the junction left unmatched. In germline, CDR1 is SGHTA, CDR2 FQGTGA. The CDR3 is made up of 11 amino acids. CDR3 nucleotides: TGTGCCAGCAGCTGGGGACAGGAGCAGTTCTTC. Translated, it gives CASSWGQEQFF.

J is TRBJ2-1 and V is TRBV15; 11 nucleotides agree with TRBD2. CDR3 length equals 17 residues. CDR1 is LNHNV, CDR2 YYDKDF, per germline (reference sequence). The trim removed 2 bases at V and 6 bases at J, leaving 9 bases unmatched. The CDR3 DNA reads as TGTGCCACCAGCAGAACCCTGGAGACTAGCGGGGTCAATGAGCAGTTCTTC. Its protein product is CATSRTLETSGVNEQFF.

This sequence joins TRBV27 and TRBJ1-5; tentative D call: TRBD1 (5 bases). In germline, CDR1 is MNHEY, CDR2 SMNVEV (reference sequence). CDR3 length equals 15 residues. Trimming removed 3 bases at V and 4 bases at J, with 13 bases between. As DNA, the CDR3 is TGTGCCAGCAGTTTGCGCCGAGGGGCTAATCAGCCCCAGCATTTT. It yields the protein CASSLRRGANQPQHF.

The gene calls are TRBV9 and TRBJ2-3, with D unclear. The germline V and J ends were trimmed by 1 base and 6 bases, with 12 bases remaining between them. The CDR3 has 14 amino acids. In germline, CDR1 is SGDLS, CDR2 YYNGEE. CDR3 amino acids: CASSVWSSGDTQYF. The CDR3 nucleotides are TGTGCCAGCAGCGTATGGAGTTCCGGGGATACGCAGTATTTT. Full variable domain (rest looked up from reference TRBV9 and TRBJ2-3): DSGVTQTPKHLITATGQRVTLRCSPRSGDLSVYWYQQSLDQGLQFLIQYYNGEERAKGNILERFSAQQFPDLHSELNLSSLELGDSALYFCASSVWSSGDTQYFGPGTRLTVL.

The chain links TRBV12-3 or TRBV12-4 to TRBJ2-1, with 9 bases fitting TRBD2. Trimming at V came to 3 bases and at J to 6 bases, leaving 3 bases not matched to a gene. The CDR3 extends over 14 amino acids. CDR3: CASSFAGGANEQFF. The CDR3 DNA sequence: TGTGCCAGCAGTTTTGCGGGGGGGGCCAATGAGCAGTTCTTC.

The chain couples TRBV5-4 to TRBJ1-1; no definite D call. The CDR3 loop spans 12 amino acids. V gave up 5 bases and J gave up 8 bases, with 13 bases separating them. The V gene's germline CDR1 is SGHNT and CDR2 YYREEE (reference sequence). The CDR3 DNA follows: TGTGCCAGCAGTGGCTCGGGAGGCGAAGCTTTCTTT. It specifies CASSGSGGEAFF. Complete variable domain (other parts from reference TRBV5-4 and TRBJ1-1): ETGVTQSPTHLIKTRGQQVTLRCSSQSGHNTVSWYQQALGQGPQFIFQYYREEENGRGNFPPRFSGLQFPNYSSELNVNALELDDSALYLCASSGSGGEAFFGQGTRLTVV.

This chain connects TRBV7-8 to TRBJ2-7, with TRBD1 matching 11 bases. Germline V lookup: CDR1 SGHVS, CDR2 FQNEAQ. CDR3 length: 16 residues. V dropped 4 bases and J dropped 2; count of bases not matched to a gene: 7. The CDR3 nucleotides read TGTGCCAGCAGCTGGGCTCCGGGACAGGGGGCCTACGAGCAGTACTTC. As protein: CASSWAPGQGAYEQYF.

This sequence joins TRBV7-9 and TRBJ1-6; D call uncertain. This CDR3 spans 12 amino acids. The germline V and J ends were trimmed by 4 bases and 8 bases, with 6 bases remaining between them. The V gene's germline CDR1 is SEHNR and CDR2 FQNEAQ (reference sequence). The CDR3 sequence: CASSSDHSPLHF. DNA for the CDR3: TGTGCCAGCAGCTCAGACCATTCACCCCTCCACTTT. Full variable domain (missing parts from reference TRBV7-9 and TRBJ1-6): DTGVSQNPRHKITKRGQNVTFRCDPISEHNRLYWYRQTLGQGPEFLTYFQNEAQLEKSRLLSDRFSAERPKGSFSTLEIQRTEQGDSAMYLCASSSDHSPLHFGNGTRLTVT.

This chain links TRBV9 with TRBJ1-4, with 7 bases identical to TRBD1. CDR3 length: 15 amino acids. J gave up 7 bases and V 3 bases, and 9 bases lay outside the gene matches. Germline CDR1 and CDR2: SGDLS and YYNGEE. The CDR3 sequence: CASSGGTEDTEKLFF. The CDR3 DNA reads as TGTGCCAGCAGCGGGGGGACAGAAGACACTGAAAAACTGTTTTTT.

This chain connects TRBV12-3 or TRBV12-4 to TRBJ2-1, with D unclear. This CDR3 contains 13 residues. Trimming took off 5 bases at V and 2 bases at J, with 7 bases between the two ends. This CDR3 is CASSPYPYNEQFF. DNA for the CDR3: TGTGCCAGCAGTCCGTACCCCTACAATGAGCAGTTCTTC.